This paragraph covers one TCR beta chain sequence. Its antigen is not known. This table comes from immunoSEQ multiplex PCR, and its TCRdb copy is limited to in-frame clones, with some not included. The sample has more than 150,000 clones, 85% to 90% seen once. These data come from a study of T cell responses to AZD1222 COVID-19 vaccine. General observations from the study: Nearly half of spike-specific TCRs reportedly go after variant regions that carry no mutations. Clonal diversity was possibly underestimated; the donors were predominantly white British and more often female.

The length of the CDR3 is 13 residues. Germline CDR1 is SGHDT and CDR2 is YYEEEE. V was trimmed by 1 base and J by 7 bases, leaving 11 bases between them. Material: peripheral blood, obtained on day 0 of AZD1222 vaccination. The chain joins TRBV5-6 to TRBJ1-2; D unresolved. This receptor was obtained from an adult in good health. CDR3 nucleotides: TGTGCCAGCAGCTTGTCTCCCCCGGGTGGCTACACCTTC. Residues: CASSLSPPGGYTF.